The next 32 T cell receptor beta chains were all read from a single sample in a study of cytomegalovirus exposure and HLA in healthy donors. The PCR contained 60 Vbeta and 13 Jbeta primers. The table came from immunoSEQ multiplex PCR; TCRdb's copy has only in-frame clones and leaves some out. The sample carries about 130,000 clones, about 78% recorded once. Sequencing used PBMCs. The receptors come from a human donor in good health.

The chain couples TRBV19 to TRBJ1-1; a possible D gene is TRBD1 (5 bases). Germline V gives CDR1 LNHDA, CDR2 SQIVND (reference sequence). The CDR3 extends over 13 amino acids. Trimming pared 7 bases from V and 11 bases from J, leaving 20 bases between. The CDR3 DNA sequence: TGTGCCAGTATTCCGACAGAGACTTCTCCGGCTTTCTTT. Protein sequence: CASIPTETSPAFF.

CDR3 coding DNA: TGTGCCAGCAGTGATATGAGGACAGGGCGCCCTGAAGCTTTCTTT. Protein sequence: CASSDMRTGRPEAFF. The rearrangement uses TRBV6-1 and TRBJ1-1, with 8 bases matching TRBD1. With V trimmed by 3 bases and J by 6 bases, 9 bases remained unmatched. Germline V gene data show CDR1 as MNHNS and CDR2 as SASEGT. The CDR3 length is 15 residues.

V usage is TRBV2 and J usage is TRBJ1-1, with 9 bases that match TRBD1. Germline V gene sequence: CDR1 SNHLY, CDR2 FYNNEI. Trimming removed 3 bases from V and 7 bases from J; junction bases left unmatched: 9. There are 15 residues in the CDR3. The CDR3 spells CASSELTGGRGEAFF. The CDR3 bases are TGTGCCAGCAGTGAGTTGACAGGGGGACGGGGTGAAGCTTTCTTT.

V usage is TRBV5-6 and J usage is TRBJ2-7, with D perhaps matching TRBD1 (6 bases). From germline, CDR1 is SGHDT and CDR2 YYEEEE. Deletions cut 0 bases from V and 3 bases from J, with 13 bases between. The CDR3 sequence is 15 residues long. CDR3 bases: TGTGCCAGCAGCTTGGGGGGGCGCGTGTACTACGAGCAGTACTTC. Translation gives CASSLGGRVYYEQYF.

This chain joins TRBV6-1 and TRBJ1-2; D gene unclear. The CDR3 has 15 residues. Germline lookup yields CDR1 MNHNS and CDR2 SASEGT. Trimming cost V 3 bases and J 5 bases, with 16 bases left between them. CDR3 in amino acids: CASSDFAGSRYGYTF. As DNA, the CDR3 is TGTGCCAGCAGTGATTTCGCGGGAAGTAGATATGGCTACACCTTC.

This clone was seen only a few times. The DNA for the CDR3 is TGTGCCAGCAGACCGACAGGAGACTCTGGAAACACCATATATTTT. It translates to CASRPTGDSGNTIYF. The rearrangement uses TRBV6-5 and TRBJ1-3, with a weak D call TRBD1 (6 bases). The CDR3 length is 15 residues. The V end lost 6 bases, the J end lost 0 bases, and 12 bases lay between the germline ends. Germline V gene data show CDR1 as MNHEY and CDR2 as SVGAGI.

The chain recombines TRBV7-2 with TRBJ1-1, with TRBD1 identical over 7 bases. The CDR3 runs to 15 residues. Germline trimming cut 0 bases from V and 4 bases from J; bases unmatched to any gene: 5. CDR1 is SGHTA, CDR2 FQGNSA, per germline. CDR3 DNA sequence: TGTGCCAGCAGCTTAGCATCGCAGGGGGGCACTGAAGCTTTCTTT. Protein: CASSLASQGGTEAFF.

The rearrangement links TRBV28 to TRBJ1-6; D is unresolved. Germline values: CDR1 MDHEN, CDR2 SYDVKM. This CDR3 is 16 amino acids long. V was shortened by 7 bases and J by 10 bases, with 23 bases between the two germline ends. The CDR3 region has the DNA TGTGCCAGCACCCCAGCGGGAAAAGGGATAATCTCACCCCTCCACTTT. This translates into CASTPAGKGIISPLHF.

J is TRBJ1-5 and V is TRBV30, with D possibly being TRBD1 (6 bases). V was clipped by 0 bases and J by 6 bases, with 15 bases between them. The CDR3 sequence is 15 residues long. CDR1 is GTSNPN and CDR2 is SVGIG in the germline V gene (reference sequence). The CDR3 DNA reads as TGTGCCTGGAGTGTTGGTAATGGGGGCGCTCAGCCCCAGCATTTT. This translates into CAWSVGNGGAQPQHF.

Comment on this clone: One junction end does not reproduce the germline sequence, and a read error may be involved. The chain carries TRBV7-9 and TRBJ2-3; TRBD2 matches at 13 bases. Germline V gene data show CDR1 as SEHNR and CDR2 as FQNEAQ (reference sequence). The CDR3 spans 19 residues. CDR3 loop: CSSSFYGLAGESGWDTQYF. In DNA form, the CDR3 reads TGTTCCAGCAGCTTCTATGGACTAGCGGGAGAGTCTGGGTGGGATACGCAGTATTTT.

This clone was seen a single time. The chain recombines TRBV15 with TRBJ2-7; 12 bases agree with TRBD1. This CDR3 is 18 amino acids long. Per germline, CDR1 LNHNV and CDR2 YYDKDF (reference sequence). V was clipped by 3 bases and J by 3 bases; unmatched bases: 12. The CDR3 protein is CATSRIQGQGAGLYEQYF. CDR3 coding DNA: TGTGCCACCAGCAGGATTCAGGGACAGGGGGCCGGACTCTACGAGCAGTACTTC.

This chain joins TRBV7-2 and TRBJ2-7; tentative D call: TRBD1 (5 bases). Trimming shortened V by 5 bases and J by 6 bases, and 14 bases separated the two germline ends. CDR1 and CDR2 from the germline V gene are SGHTA and FQGNSA. CDR3 length equals 13 residues. The CDR3 bases are TGTGCCAGCAGCATAAGTAGGGGTGGCGAGCAGTACTTC. It specifies CASSISRGGEQYF.

This clone has only a few counts. The chain carries TRBV27 and TRBJ2-2; maybe TRBD2 (5 bases). Germline CDR1 and CDR2: MNHEY and SMNVEV (reference sequence). The CDR3 runs to 13 residues. Trimming shortened V by 4 bases and J by 4 bases, and 7 bases separated the two germline ends. In DNA, the CDR3 is TGTGCCAGCAGTTCAGGACTCACCGGGGAGCTGTTTTTT. Protein product: CASSSGLTGELFF.

V usage is TRBV6-5 and J usage is TRBJ2-7; perhaps TRBD1 as D (6 bases). Deletions cut 2 bases from V and 5 bases from J, with 13 bases between. Germline CDR1 and CDR2: MNHEY and SVGAGI. The CDR3 runs 14 residues. The CDR3 loop is CASSYPTTGDEQYF. The CDR3 DNA sequence: TGTGCCAGCAGTTACCCAACGACAGGAGACGAGCAGTACTTC.

In this sample, this clone turned up a few times. The rearrangement joins TRBV30 to TRBJ1-2; the D gene is possibly TRBD1 (5 bases). Trimming removed 2 bases from V and 6 bases from J, with 10 bases in between. The CDR3 contains 12 residues. Germline V gene sequence: CDR1 GTSNPN, CDR2 SVGIG (reference sequence). The CDR3 DNA reads TGTGCCTGGAGTCCACAGGTGGATGGCTACACCTTC. This codes for CAWSPQVDGYTF.

The chain combines TRBV14 with TRBJ2-3; possibly TRBD2 for D (6 bases). Germline V gene sequence: CDR1 SGHDN, CDR2 FVKESK. The V gene lost 1 base and the J gene lost 3 bases, with 8 bases spanning the gap. The CDR3 has 14 residues. The CDR3, as DNA: TGTGCCAGCAGCCAAGGACTAGGTACAGATACGCAGTATTTT. It encodes CASSQGLGTDTQYF.

The genes are TRBV21-1 and TRBJ2-7; the table gives TRBD2 as D, unverified against the DNA. TRBV21-1 represents a pseudogene. CDR3 length: 11 amino acids. In nucleotides, the CDR3 is TGTGCCAGCAGAGCCAGGCGGACTCGGTACTTC. Protein: CASRARRTRYF.

This chain joins TRBV11-3 and TRBJ2-3; D perhaps matches TRBD1 (6 bases). This CDR3 spans 13 amino acids. V was cut by 5 bases and J by 7 bases, with 13 bases left in between. Germline lookup yields CDR1 SGHNT and CDR2 YENEEA. CDR3 in amino acids: CASSQGPVHTQYF. The CDR3 DNA follows: TGTGCCAGCAGCCAGGGGCCAGTTCATACGCAGTATTTT. The full variable domain, with the rest looked up from reference TRBV11-3 and TRBJ2-3, is EAGVVQSPRYKIIEKKQPVAFWCNPISGHNTLYWYLQNLGQGPELLIRYENEEAVDDSQLPKDRFSAERLKGVDSTLKIQPAELGDSAVYLCASSQGPVHTQYFGPGTRLTVL.

This clone was counted a single time. The chain recombines TRBV4-2 with TRBJ2-1, with D hard to call. Trimming took 0 bases from V and 0 from J, leaving 12 bases between them. The CDR3 extends over 17 amino acids. Germline V CDR1 and CDR2: LGHNA, YNFKEQ. CDR3 sequence (DNA): TGTGCCAGCAGCCAAGAGCGGCCGCGTTCCTCCTACAATGAGCAGTTCTTC. Encoded protein: CASSQERPRSSYNEQFF.

As for this clone: Mismatch with germline at one junction end may stem from a read error. The chain links TRBV4-1 to TRBJ2-5, with 8 bases matching TRBD1. The J call could be wrong; TRBJ2-7 is a better fit for the DNA end. The CDR3 totals 15 residues. Germline values: CDR1 MGHRA, CDR2 YSYEKL. CDR3 protein: CASRQVGTGGYEQYF. The CDR3 DNA sequence: TGCGCCAGCAGGCAAGTCGGTACAGGGGGCTACGAGCAGTACTTC.

The V and J genes are TRBV6-1 and TRBJ2-1; D not certain. Trimming removed 7 bases at V and 0 bases at J, with 4 bases between. In germline, CDR1 is MNHNS, CDR2 SASEGT. This CDR3 has 12 residues. CDR3 sequence reads: CASTISYNEQFF. The CDR3 DNA reads TGTGCCAGCACCATCTCCTACAATGAGCAGTTCTTC.

The V call is TRBV11-2, the J call TRBJ2-3; 7 nucleotides align to TRBD2. The CDR3 extends over 15 amino acids. V lost 2 bases and J lost 4; bases outside the gene matches: 6. Per germline, CDR1 SGHAT and CDR2 FQNNGV. The CDR3 bases are TGTGCCAGCAGCTTAAGGGGAGGGACCGCAGATACGCAGTATTTT. Translation gives CASSLRGGTADTQYF.

The gene calls are TRBV10-3 and TRBJ1-5; TRBD1 matches 8 bases. The CDR3 contains 15 residues. Losses at the gene ends were 6 bases for V and 4 bases for J; bases not matched to a gene: 8. Germline lookup yields CDR1 ENHRY and CDR2 SYGVKD. CDR3 nucleotide sequence: TGTGCCATCAGCCAGGGACAGGTGTCAAATCAGCCCCAGCATTTT. This gives the protein CAISQGQVSNQPQHF.

The DNA of the CDR3 is TGTGCCAGCAGCTTAGTGGCAGGGGGCGAGGAAAAACTGTTTTTT. Translating gives CASSLVAGGEEKLFF. This chain joins TRBV7-2 and TRBJ1-4, with 8 bases identical to TRBD1. With 1 base clipped from V and 8 bases from J, the junction kept 6 bases outside the gene matches. The CDR3 is 15 residues long. Germline CDR1 reads SGHTA; CDR2 reads FQGNSA.

The CDR3 reads CATSRARVRENQPQHF. In nucleotides, the CDR3 is TGTGCCACCAGCAGGGCCAGAGTACGGGAGAATCAGCCCCAGCATTTT. The chain is built from TRBV15 and TRBJ1-5; D not resolved. The CDR3 length is 16 residues. The germline V gene has CDR1 LNHNV and CDR2 YYDKDF (reference sequence). The V end was cut by 3 bases, the J end by 4 bases, with 16 bases between.

This clone was observed a few times. The chain joins TRBV6-6 to TRBJ1-3, with a weak D call TRBD1 (5 bases). Germline lookup yields CDR1 MNHNY and CDR2 SVGAGI (reference sequence). This CDR3 has 15 amino acids. The ends were cut back, 5 bases at V and 0 bases at J, with 11 bases in the middle. The CDR3 DNA is TGTGCCAGCAGTCGGACATCCCGCTCTGGAAACACCATATATTTT. Its translation is CASSRTSRSGNTIYF.

The chain uses TRBV14 and TRBJ2-7; 9 positions match TRBD2. Germline values: CDR1 SGHDN, CDR2 FVKESK. CDR3 size: 17 residues. The V and J ends lost 0 bases and 4 bases, in that order; junction bases with no gene match: 10. CDR3 in DNA: TGTGCCAGCAGCCAAGATTTCGGGCTAGCGGGATTATACGAGCAGTACTTC. This codes for CASSQDFGLAGLYEQYF.

The chain uses TRBV6-6 and TRBJ1-1; D unresolved. Germline CDR1 reads MNHNY; CDR2 reads SVGAGI (reference sequence). Trimming cost V 7 bases and J 0 bases, with 12 bases left between them. CDR3 size: 14 residues. The chain's CDR3 is CASIRPSMNTEAFF. The CDR3 region has the DNA TGTGCCAGCATCAGGCCGAGCATGAACACTGAAGCTTTCTTT.

V gene TRBV2 combines with J gene TRBJ1-2, with a tentative D call TRBD1 (5 bases). This CDR3 has 14 amino acids. The V gene lost 5 bases and the J gene lost 8 bases, with 18 bases spanning the gap. CDR1 SNHLY and CDR2 FYNNEI come from the germline V gene. The CDR3 DNA reads TGTGCCAGCAGTCCTGGGACTCCGGGAGGAGGCTACACCTTC. It translates to CASSPGTPGGGYTF.

This clone was seen just once. The chain carries TRBV5-1 and TRBJ2-5, with D tentatively TRBD2 (5 bases). The CDR3 totals 14 residues. The germline V gene encodes CDR1 SGHRS and CDR2 YFSETQ. The germline V and J ends were trimmed by 1 base and 3 bases, with 10 bases remaining between them. CDR3 bases: TGCGCCAGCAGCTTGTCACTAGTTAAAGAGACCCAGTACTTC. Protein: CASSLSLVKETQYF.

The rearrangement joins TRBV7-2 to TRBJ2-5; 7 bases are a match to TRBD2. CDR1 and CDR2 from the germline V gene are SGHTA and FQGNSA. This CDR3 is 17 amino acids long. J gave up 2 bases and V 7 bases, and 16 bases lay outside the gene matches. CDR3 sequence: CASTRLVAGYLQETQYF. The DNA of the CDR3 is TGTGCCAGCACCCGTTTGGTAGCGGGTTATTTACAAGAGACCCAGTACTTC.

The chain uses TRBV30 and TRBJ2-7, with no clear D. V lost 2 bases and J 3 bases, leaving 11 bases between the germline ends. The CDR3 has 13 residues. Germline V gene data show CDR1 as GTSNPN and CDR2 as SVGIG (reference sequence). For the CDR3, the DNA is TGTGCCTGGAGTACCCCGACATTCTACGAGCAGTACTTC. Protein product: CAWSTPTFYEQYF. The full variable domain, in which reference TRBV30 and TRBJ2-7 provide the parts outside the CDR3, is SQTIHQWPATLVQPVGSPLSLECTVEGTSNPNLYWYRQAAGRGLQLLFYSVGIGQISSEVPQNLSASRPQDRQFILSSKKLLLSDSGFYLCAWSTPTFYEQYFGPGTRLTVT.